This is a list of T cell receptor beta chains from one sample in a study of T cells in Graves' hyperthyroidism and ophthalmopathy. TCRdb redid the calling of the multiplex PCR reads with MiXCR, one entry per CDR3 protein. Here the sample spans about 210,000 distinct CDR3 sequences, 17% being singletons. Sequenced material: blood. The receptors were gathered from a man between 45 and 60 years old with Graves' hyperthyroidism. The CDR3 runs from the conserved cysteine through the conserved F or W. A D gene is named only where the DNA matches it firmly. Part of the rows lack a size; the others show once, few, many or a class for expanded clones.

d_call	v_call	j_call	clone_size	cdr3_aa	cdr3_nt
TRBD1	TRBV27	TRBJ2-1	few	CASSLSMTGGGEQFF	TGTGCCAGCAGTTTATCGATGACAGGGGGCGGTGAGCAGTTCTTC
TRBD1	TRBV9	TRBJ1-4	few	CASSEGQGASFEKLFF	TGTGCCAGCAGCGAAGGACAGGGGGCGTCTTTTGAAAAACTGTTTTTT
TRBD2	TRBV28	TRBJ2-1	many	CASSLISGTIGGLAGELPYNEQFF	TGTGCCAGCAGTTTAATTTCCGGGACAATCGGGGGACTAGCGGGAGAACTTCCCTACAATGAGCAGTTCTTC
-	TRBV10-3	TRBJ1-6	few	CAISESGAQALHF	TGTGCCATCAGTGAGTCGGGGGCTCAGGCCCTCCACTTT
TRBD2	TRBV15	TRBJ2-3	few	CATSMIAGSNTDTQYF	TGTGCCACCAGCATGATAGCGGGAAGTAACACAGATACGCAGTATTTT
-	TRBV5-1	TRBJ1-6	many	CASSFRGVDSPLHF	TGCGCCAGCAGCTTTCGGGGTGTTGATTCACCCCTCCACTTT
-	TRBV5-1	TRBJ2-1	many	CASRSSNEQEQFF	TGCGCCAGCAGATCCTCGAACGAGCAAGAGCAGTTCTTC
-	TRBV11-2	TRBJ2-1	many	CASSLAYEHSYNEQFF	TGTGCCAGCAGCTTAGCCTATGAACACTCCTACAATGAGCAGTTCTTC
-	TRBV15	TRBJ2-3	-	CATSRDLPMSSRDIITDTQYF	TGTGCCACCAGCAGAGATCTCCCGATGTCGAGCCGGGACATTATTACAGATACGCAGTATTTT
-	TRBV20-1	TRBJ2-5	many	CSAREENLQETQYF	TGCAGTGCTAGAGAAGAGAACTTACAAGAGACCCAGTACTTC
-	TRBV12-3/TRBV12-4	TRBJ1-4	many	CASTENRARNEKLFF	TGTGCCAGCACCGAAAACAGGGCCCGTAATGAAAAACTGTTTTTT
-	TRBV7-2	TRBJ1-5	many	CASSLKWVGQPQHF	TGTGCCAGCAGCTTGAAATGGGTCGGTCAGCCCCAGCATTTT